This T cell receptor (beta chain) was profiled in a study of blood T cell repertoires in COVID-19. TCRdb's copy holds only in-frame clones and misses some; the assay was immunoSEQ multiplex PCR. The data show 300,000 to 350,000 clones, approximately 86% seen once. V dropped 3 bases and J dropped 1; count of bases not matched to a gene: 7. The CDR3 length is 16 residues. Germline V gene sequence: CDR1 SGHRS, CDR2 YFSETQ. The sequence came from a man between 25 and 39 years old with COVID-19, enrolled during active disease. The rearrangement joins TRBV5-1 to TRBJ2-1, with 7 bases identical to TRBD1. Sequencing input: peripheral blood. The CDR3 DNA reads as TGCGCCAGCAGCTCCATTACAGGGGTTTCCTACAATGAGCAGTTCTTC. Amino acids: CASSSITGVSYNEQFF.